This T cell receptor (beta chain) was retrieved from a study of regulatory T cells in long-lasting Graves disease. Time point given: newly diagnosed GD, antithyroid drugs for less than 3 months. Extracted PBMC RNA gave rise to the TCR library. The CDR3 is 17 residues long. Germline CDR1 is SGHAT and CDR2 is FQNNGV. Trimming at V came to 7 bases and at J to 4 bases, leaving 11 bases not matched to a gene. Many counts were recorded for this clonotype. Its matching antigen is unknown. Study findings and constraints: Persistent disease favored TRBV28, TRBJ1-2 and TRBJ2-5.

Arm-PCR of CDR3 regions and iRepertoire HTBI primers were the basis on which TCR beta libraries were built. TCRdb analysed the multiplex PCR reads with MiXCR anew, one entry per CDR3 protein. The profile shows hundreds of thousands of distinct CDR3 sequences, over 15% of them singletons. These same records also appear under a second study, on T cells in Graves' hyperthyroidism and ophthalmopathy. This second study says: Absent ophthalmopathy progression within 18 months defined stable Graves' hyperthyroidism. For the diagnoses, clinical symptoms, serum thyroxine and TRAb, thyroid ultrasound and orbital computed tomography were used. Among thyroid clonotypes expanded above 0.001, most also appeared in blood.

The starting material was peripheral blood mononuclear cells (PBMCs), obtained at new diagnosis, from a patient treated with antithyroid drugs. This receptor was obtained from a man aged 40-50 years with Graves disease. The chain combines TRBV11-2 with TRBJ2-5, with TRBD2 matching 14 bases. The CDR3 DNA follows: TGTGCCAGCACCCATCTAAGGACTAGCGGGGGGCGAGAGACCCAGTACTTC. Translated, it gives CASTHLRTSGGRETQYF.